The 12 T cell receptor beta chains below come from one sample, sequenced in a study of blood T cells in healthy people across ages. With a J-beta primer mix and a sample-barcoded 5' primer, a second PCR ran roughly 6 to 12 cycles. TCRdb itself ran the 5' RACE reads through MiXCR, one entry per CDR3 protein. The data hold roughly 2 million distinct CDR3 sequences, with about 49% observed a single time. The sequenced sample was blood. The receptors originated from a woman aged 40 to 49 in good health.

V gene TRBV27 combines with J gene TRBJ2-1, with D perhaps given as TRBD1 or TRBD2 (5 bases each). Germline CDR1 MNHEY, CDR2 SMNVEV (reference sequence). This CDR3 spans 18 amino acids. V lost 6 bases and J 5 bases, leaving 26 bases between the germline ends. The CDR3 protein is CASSRTRTGTNRNNEQFF. CDR3 in DNA: TGTGCCAGCAGCCGAACCCGGACCGGGACCAACCGTAACAATGAGCAGTTCTTC.

This clonotype was counted only a few times. The chain has TRBV3-1 and TRBJ2-3, with D possibly TRBD2 on 7 matching bases. This CDR3 has 15 amino acids. Germline V gives CDR1 LGHDT, CDR2 YNNKEL (reference sequence). Trimming pared 0 bases from V and 5 bases from J, leaving 12 bases between. CDR3 coding DNA: TGTGCCAGCAGCCAAGATAGAAGGGGGGGAGATACGCAGTATTTT. Its translation is CASSQDRRGGDTQYF.

The chain combines TRBV28 with TRBJ2-3; no definite D call. Germline V gene lookup returns CDR1 MDHEN and CDR2 SYDVKM. The CDR3 loop spans 12 amino acids. V lost 6 bases and J 9 bases, leaving 13 bases between the germline ends. CDR3 sequence: CASRDLVRTQYF. The CDR3 bases are TGTGCCAGCAGAGACCTAGTCAGGACGCAGTATTTT.

This chain links TRBV5-1 with TRBJ2-7, with D hard to call. This CDR3 comprises 15 residues. CDR1 is SGHRS and CDR2 is YFSETQ in the germline V gene. Trimming took 4 bases from V and 3 from J, leaving 17 bases between them. As DNA, the CDR3 is TGCGCCAGCAGCCCCCAAGAGAGCACCTTCTACGAGCAGTACTTC. It is translated as CASSPQESTFYEQYF. Based on the CDR3 plus reference TRBV5-1 and TRBJ2-7, the full variable domain is KAGVTQTPRYLIKTRGQQVTLSCSPISGHRSVSWYQQTPGQGLQFLFEYFSETQRNKGNFPGRFSGRQFSNSRSEMNVSTLELGDSALYLCASSPQESTFYEQYFGPGTRLTVT.

The chain uses TRBV5-5 and TRBJ1-2; D is perhaps TRBD1 (5 bases). V was cut by 3 bases and J by 8 bases, with 17 bases left in between. The germline V gene encodes CDR1 SGHKS and CDR2 YYEKEE (reference sequence). This CDR3 region has 14 residues. The CDR3 loop is CASSWDATSVGYTF. In nucleotides, the CDR3 is TGTGCCAGCAGCTGGGACGCGACTTCCGTGGGCTACACCTTC.

This clonotype was observed a few times. The rearrangement links TRBV12-3 or TRBV12-4 to TRBJ2-4; 7 nucleotides match TRBD1. V lost 2 bases and J lost 6; bases outside the gene matches: 1. This CDR3 has 13 amino acids. The chain's CDR3 is CASSLRDRNIQYF. The CDR3 nucleotides are TGTGCCAGCAGTTTAAGGGACAGAAACATTCAGTACTTC.

This clonotype has just a few counts. This chain uses TRBV5-1 with TRBJ2-4; D perhaps matches TRBD2 (5 bases). The J call could be wrong; TRBJ2-7 is a better fit for the DNA end. Germline V CDR1 and CDR2: SGHRS, YFSETQ. The length of the CDR3 is 14 residues. CDR3 DNA sequence: TGCGCCAGCAGCTTTCTCCGGGACTCCTACGAGCAGTACTTC. It yields the protein CASSFLRDSYEQYF.

To note about this clonotype: Mismatch with germline at one junction end may stem from a read error. The V and J genes are TRBV6-2 or TRBV6-3 and TRBJ2-3, with 13 bases aligning to TRBD2. The CDR3 consists of 17 residues. CDR1 is MNHEY and CDR2 is SVGEGT in the germline V gene. CDR3 protein: CASSHGTSGTRTNTQYF. Written as DNA, the CDR3 is TGTGCCAGCAGCCATGGGACTAGCGGGACCCGCACAAATACGCAGTATTTT.

V usage is TRBV7-4 and J usage is TRBJ2-6; no clear D gene. CDR1 is SGHVT and CDR2 is SQSDAQ in the germline V gene. This CDR3 contains 13 residues. V lost 5 bases and J lost 5, with 7 bases in between. CDR3 residues: CASSNLRANVLTF. CDR3 nucleotides: TGTGCCAGCAGCAACCTTAGGGCCAACGTCCTGACTTTC.

The chain employs TRBV6-4 and TRBJ2-3; the match to TRBD2 covers 8 bases. Germline V gives CDR1 MRHNA, CDR2 SNTAGT. This CDR3 has 16 amino acids. The V gene end was trimmed by 4 bases and the J gene end by 4 bases; junction bases not matched to a gene: 10. In nucleotides, the CDR3 is TGTGCCAGCAGTGCTTTCGGGGGGGCCTCCGCAGATACGCAGTATTTT. Protein: CASSAFGGASADTQYF.

The rearrangement links TRBV6-1 to TRBJ2-3; D unresolved. Trimming removed 3 bases from V and 0 bases from J, with 13 bases in between. Per germline, CDR1 MNHNS and CDR2 SASEGT. The CDR3 has 16 residues. The CDR3 here is CASSEALYSSTDTQYF. In DNA, the CDR3 is TGTGCCAGCAGTGAGGCCCTCTATTCTAGCACAGATACGCAGTATTTT.

The chain joins TRBV29-1 to TRBJ1-2; D call uncertain. Between the trimmed V and J ends, which lost 2 bases and 0 bases, there was a span of 7 bases. Germline values: CDR1 SQVTM, CDR2 ANQGSEA. This CDR3 has 13 residues. The CDR3 DNA is TGCAGCGTTGAAATTCAGTCTAACTATGGCTACACCTTC. Protein product: CSVEIQSNYGYTF.